The clone carrying this TCR beta chain was recorded at least ten times. As yet, its antigen is unknown. Relying on iRepertoire HTBI primers and Arm-PCR of CDR3 regions, the team built TCR beta libraries. TCRdb used MiXCR to reprocess the multiplex PCR reads, holding one entry per CDR3 protein. Of more than 300,000 distinct CDR3 sequences in the sample, roughly 16% are singletons; the top ten hold around a fifth. Germline CDR1 reads SGHRS; CDR2 reads YFSETQ. The CDR3 sequence is 12 residues long. V lost 5 bases and J lost 5, with 10 bases in between. These data are taken from a study of regulatory T cells in long-lasting Graves disease. Time point in this sample: newly diagnosed GD, antithyroid drugs for less than 3 months. PBMCs were the source of the RNA used for TCR sequencing. Broader study findings: Newly diagnosed Graves' patients had higher TCR diversity than persistent ones.

This sequence joins TRBV5-1 and TRBJ1-2, with D unclear. The sample in question was peripheral blood mononuclear cells (PBMCs), obtained at new diagnosis, from a patient treated with antithyroid drugs. This sequence was found in a female donor with Graves disease. The CDR3 nucleotides read TGCGCCAGCAGGGAGGAAGGGTATGGCTACACCTTC. This codes for CASREEGYGYTF.